The 25 T cell receptor beta chains below all came from one sample that was sequenced in a study of technical replicates of blood from several donors. The data were produced by immunoSEQ multiplex PCR, yet TCRdb's version contains in-frame clones alone and is incomplete. Found here are about 73,000 clones, 85% to 95% of them singletons; the top ten hold approximately 4.4%. The sequenced sample was PBMCs. The receptors originated from a human donor in good health. Some clones in this sample may be carry-over from other donors' samples.

The CDR3 DNA sequence: TGTGCCAGCAAGGGAGGGGTGTCTAACTATGGCTACACCTTC. Amino acid sequence: CASKGGVSNYGYTF. V gene TRBV2 combines with J gene TRBJ1-2, with D perhaps matching TRBD1 (5 bases). V gave up 7 bases and J gave up 0 bases, with 12 bases separating them. The germline gives CDR1 SNHLY, CDR2 FYNNEI. This CDR3 has 14 amino acids.

In DNA, the CDR3 is TGTGCCAGCAGCGTAGGAGGGTCCGAGCAGTACTTC. The encoded protein is CASSVGGSEQYF. The V gene is TRBV9, the J gene TRBJ2-7; tentatively, D is TRBD2 (5 bases). There are 12 residues in the CDR3. Germline assignment: CDR1 SGDLS and CDR2 YYNGEE. V shed 0 bases and J shed 6 bases, with 7 bases lying between them.

The chain has TRBV7-9 and TRBJ2-5, with TRBD1 identical over 10 bases. The ends lost 5 bases at V and 5 bases at J; junction bases unmatched: 14. The CDR3 consists of 17 residues. Germline-derived CDR1 and CDR2 are SEHNR and FQNEAQ (reference sequence). CDR3 region: CASSKGTGAKGLETQYF. Here the CDR3 DNA reads TGTGCCAGCAGCAAAGGGACAGGGGCTAAAGGGCTTGAGACCCAGTACTTC. Looking up the rest from reference TRBV7-9 and TRBJ2-5 gives the full variable domain: DTGVSQNPRHKITKRGQNVTFRCDPISEHNRLYWYRQTLGQGPEFLTYFQNEAQLEKSRLLSDRFSAERPKGSFSTLEIQRTEQGDSAMYLCASSKGTGAKGLETQYFGPGTRLLVL.

CDR3: CASSLEAGANSPLHF. The CDR3 region has the DNA TGCGCCAGCAGCTTGGAGGCAGGGGCTAATTCACCCCTCCACTTT. This chain links TRBV5-1 with TRBJ1-6, with D perhaps TRBD1 (6 bases). Germline values: CDR1 SGHRS, CDR2 YFSETQ. This CDR3 comprises 15 residues. Trimming took off 0 bases at V and 6 bases at J, with 10 bases between the two ends. The whole variable domain, filled in from reference TRBV5-1 and TRBJ1-6, reads KAGVTQTPRYLIKTRGQQVTLSCSPISGHRSVSWYQQTPGQGLQFLFEYFSETQRNKGNFPGRFSGRQFSNSRSEMNVSTLELGDSALYLCASSLEAGANSPLHFGNGTRLTVT.

The chain couples TRBV7-2 to TRBJ1-1; D uncertain. CDR1 is SGHTA, CDR2 FQGNSA, per germline. Deletions cut 4 bases from V and 4 bases from J, with 19 bases between. The length of the CDR3 is 16 residues. CDR3 DNA: TGTGCCAGCAGCTCCCGGGATGAAGGGTGGGGCACTGAAGCTTTCTTT. This sequence encodes CASSSRDEGWGTEAFF.

This clone showed up just a few times. In the same sample, other DNA sequences code for this CDR3. This rearrangement joins TRBV5-1 to TRBJ1-1; the D is unclear. The CDR3 loop spans 14 amino acids. Germline values: CDR1 SGHRS, CDR2 YFSETQ. The V end was cut by 5 bases, the J end by 3 bases, with 14 bases between. The CDR3 region is CASSPAGGYTEAFF. The CDR3 nucleotides are TGCGCCAGCAGTCCCGCTGGCGGGTACACTGAAGCTTTCTTT. Full variable domain (missing parts from reference TRBV5-1 and TRBJ1-1): KAGVTQTPRYLIKTRGQQVTLSCSPISGHRSVSWYQQTPGQGLQFLFEYFSETQRNKGNFPGRFSGRQFSNSRSEMNVSTLELGDSALYLCASSPAGGYTEAFFGQGTRLTVV.

The chain has TRBV6-4 and TRBJ2-1; D call uncertain. V dropped 4 bases and J dropped 9 bases, with 13 bases sitting between them. CDR3 size: 13 residues. CDR1 MRHNA and CDR2 SNTAGT come from the germline V gene. The chain's CDR3 is CASSGFPSSEQFF. The CDR3, as DNA: TGTGCCAGCAGTGGGTTCCCGTCCAGTGAGCAGTTCTTC.

This clone showed up many times. The V call is TRBV19, the J call TRBJ2-1; 8 nucleotides match TRBD2. The CDR3 runs to 16 residues. Germline V gives CDR1 LNHDA, CDR2 SQIVND (reference sequence). After removal of 7 bases from V and 9 bases from J, the junction contained 17 bases not matched to a gene. The CDR3 nucleotides read TGTGCCAGTACCACAAAATCCGGCGGGAGGCCCAGTGAGCAGTTCTTC. This sequence encodes CASTTKSGGRPSEQFF.

This clone appeared a single time. The chain is built from TRBV7-8 and TRBJ2-3; tentatively, D is TRBD2 (6 bases). V was cut by 1 base and J by 4 bases, with 15 bases left in between. The CDR3 is 16 residues long. Looked up from germline, CDR1 is SGHVS and CDR2 is FQNEAQ. The CDR3 spells CASSLVKRVGPDTQYF. As DNA, the CDR3 is TGTGCCAGCAGCTTAGTTAAGCGGGTGGGTCCAGATACGCAGTATTTT.

CDR3 in DNA: TGTGCCAGTAGTGTTACAGGGGGCAGGTCTGGAGGCTACACCTTC. Translating it yields CASSVTGGRSGGYTF. This chain joins TRBV19 and TRBJ1-2, with TRBD1 matching 9 bases. CDR3 size: 15 residues. Losses at the gene ends were 5 bases for V and 8 bases for J; bases not matched to a gene: 12. Germline lookup yields CDR1 LNHDA and CDR2 SQIVND (reference sequence).

CDR3 loop: CASSLGGTGEYEQYF. In DNA form, the CDR3 reads TGTGCCAGCAGCTTAGGGGGGACAGGGGAGTACGAGCAGTACTTC. This chain joins TRBV7-2 and TRBJ2-7, with TRBD1 identical over 10 bases. CDR1 and CDR2 from the germline V gene are SGHTA and FQGNSA. The CDR3 spans 15 residues. V dropped 1 base and J dropped 4; count of bases not matched to a gene: 4.

This clone was seen once. The chain carries TRBV28 and TRBJ1-5; 7 nucleotides agree with TRBD1. The CDR3 covers 16 residues. Trimming took 2 bases from V and 4 from J; bases not matched to a gene: 8. Germline-derived CDR1 and CDR2 are MDHEN and SYDVKM. CDR3 residues: CASSLLSGGNNQPQHF. The CDR3, as DNA: TGTGCCAGCAGTTTACTATCAGGGGGTAATAATCAGCCCCAGCATTTT.

This chain connects TRBV18 to TRBJ2-7; 7 bases are shared with TRBD2. This CDR3 is built from 12 residues. J gave up 6 bases and V 8 bases, and 7 bases lay outside the gene matches. Germline CDR1 reads KGHSH; CDR2 reads LQKENI. This chain's CDR3 is CASAFTGGEQYF. The CDR3 DNA is TGTGCCAGCGCCTTCACGGGGGGCGAGCAGTACTTC.

Only one count was recorded for this clone. The chain combines TRBV2 with TRBJ2-1; 8 bases are a match to TRBD1. The CDR3 extends over 14 amino acids. The germline V gene has CDR1 SNHLY and CDR2 FYNNEI. J lost 6 bases, V lost 6 bases, and 7 bases had no gene match. The CDR3: CASSRDRSGNEQFF. CDR3 coding DNA: TGTGCCAGCAGCCGGGACAGGAGCGGCAATGAGCAGTTCTTC.

The chain recombines TRBV29-1 with TRBJ1-1; unclear D gene. V lost 6 bases and J 6 bases, leaving 11 bases between the germline ends. The CDR3 totals 11 residues. Germline V lookup: CDR1 SQVTM, CDR2 ANQGSEA. The CDR3 region has the DNA TGCAGCGTCCTTTTTGGGCCTGAAGCTTTCTTT. Its translation is CSVLFGPEAFF. The variable domain in full, with the rest retrieved from reference TRBV29-1 and TRBJ1-1, is SAVISQKPSRDICQRGTSLTIQCQVDSQVTMMFWYRQQPGQSLTLIATANQGSEATYESGFVIDKFPISRPNLTFSTLTVSNMSPEDSSIYLCSVLFGPEAFFGQGTRLTVV.

V usage is TRBV5-4 and J usage is TRBJ2-3, with 11 bases aligning to TRBD2. CDR1 SGHNT and CDR2 YYREEE come from the germline V gene (reference sequence). CDR3 size: 16 residues. V trimming: 4 bases; J trimming: 2 bases; junction bases outside the gene matches: 6. The CDR3 spells CASSVRLAGITDTQYF. The DNA of the CDR3 is TGTGCCAGCAGCGTCCGACTAGCGGGGATCACAGATACGCAGTATTTT.

The rearrangement links TRBV14 to TRBJ2-7; 7 bases are shared with TRBD1. The CDR3 length is 15 residues. CDR1 is SGHDN and CDR2 is FVKESK in the germline V gene. V trimming: 2 bases; J trimming: 0 bases; junction bases outside the gene matches: 4. The CDR3 loop is CASSQKTGISYEQYF. The CDR3 region has the DNA TGTGCCAGCAGCCAAAAGACAGGGATCTCCTACGAGCAGTACTTC. The complete variable domain, with remaining parts taken from reference TRBV14 and TRBJ2-7, reads EAGVTQFPSHSVIEKGQTVTLRCDPISGHDNLYWYRRVMGKEIKFLLHFVKESKQDESGMPNNRFLAERTGGTYSTLKVQPAELEDSGVYFCASSQKTGISYEQYFGPGTRLTVT.

The chain couples TRBV5-7 to TRBJ1-2; TRBD1 might be the D (5 bases). TRBV5-7 is an open reading frame, and its role is uncertain. With 0 bases removed from V and 0 bases from J, the gap between germline ends came to 9 bases. This CDR3 is built from 15 residues. For the CDR3, the DNA is TGTGCCAGCAGCTTGGTTGACAGCCCTAACTATGGCTACACCTTC. Encoded protein: CASSLVDSPNYGYTF.

This sequence joins TRBV7-9 and TRBJ1-2; D is unresolved. Germline CDR1 reads SEHNR; CDR2 reads FQNEAQ (reference sequence). Trimming removed 0 bases at V and 1 base at J, with 9 bases between. This CDR3 is 15 amino acids long. CDR3 loop: CASSLAPEDNYGYTF. In DNA form, the CDR3 reads TGTGCCAGCAGCTTAGCGCCCGAGGATAACTATGGCTACACCTTC.

The chain couples TRBV18 to TRBJ1-6; no firm D call. This CDR3 spans 21 amino acids. From germline, CDR1 is KGHSH and CDR2 LQKENI. The ends were cut back, 0 bases at V and 2 bases at J, with 23 bases in the middle. The CDR3 coding sequence is TGTGCCAGCTCACCACCGGGGTCAAGGGTTGCAACTAGCCCCTATAATTCACCCCTCCACTTT. This gives the protein CASSPPGSRVATSPYNSPLHF.

This clone showed up just once. The chain carries TRBV19 and TRBJ1-2; 9 bases map to TRBD1. Germline V gene lookup returns CDR1 LNHDA and CDR2 SQIVND (reference sequence). The CDR3 is 15 residues long. J gave up 10 bases and V 3 bases, and 12 bases lay outside the gene matches. Written as DNA, the CDR3 is TGTGCCAGTAGTATTCGAGGAGGACAGGGGAAGGACTACACCTTC. Protein sequence: CASSIRGGQGKDYTF.

This clone was observed a handful of times. This sequence joins TRBV9 and TRBJ2-1, with TRBD1 matching 7 bases. Germline-derived CDR1 and CDR2 are SGDLS and YYNGEE. CDR3 size: 15 residues. With V trimmed by 2 bases and J by 6 bases, 8 bases remained unmatched. The CDR3: CASSVSGGFGNEQFF. The CDR3 DNA sequence: TGTGCCAGCAGCGTGTCAGGGGGATTCGGCAATGAGCAGTTCTTC.

The V gene is TRBV6-6, the J gene TRBJ2-1; TRBD2 is a possible D gene (5 bases). The V end was cut by 0 bases, the J end by 5 bases, with 14 bases between. Per germline, CDR1 MNHNY and CDR2 SVGAGI (reference sequence). CDR3 length: 16 residues. Here the CDR3 reads CASSYSRGGPDNEQFF. CDR3 sequence (DNA): TGTGCCAGCAGTTACTCGAGAGGAGGCCCGGACAATGAGCAGTTCTTC.

The V and J genes are TRBV27 and TRBJ2-2; 11 bases are a match to TRBD2. The CDR3 totals 15 residues. Trimming cost V 4 bases and J 7 bases; bases outside gene matches: 5. Germline V gene lookup returns CDR1 MNHEY and CDR2 SMNVEV (reference sequence). DNA of the CDR3: TGTGCCAGCAGTTGGGTACTAGCGGGAGTCGGGGAGCTGTTTTTT. Encoded protein: CASSWVLAGVGELFF.

The genes are TRBV6-6 and TRBJ1-5; 7 bases match TRBD1. This CDR3 contains 15 residues. The ends lost 1 base at V and 4 bases at J; junction bases unmatched: 4. The germline CDR1 and CDR2 sequences are MNHNY and SVGAGI (reference sequence). The CDR3 is CASSYYRDSNQPQHF. Here the CDR3 DNA reads TGTGCCAGCAGTTACTACCGGGACAGTAATCAGCCCCAGCATTTT.